These T cell receptor beta chains were read from a single sample in a study of blood T cell repertoires in COVID-19. The repertoire was sequenced with immunoSEQ multiplex PCR; TCRdb's copy has only in-frame clones and lacks some. Of 150,000 to 180,000 clones listed, around 78% were seen once; the top ten hold roughly 1.7%. The sequencing sample was made of peripheral blood. All receptors derive from a man at least 80 years old with acute or convalescent COVID-19. CDR3s include the opening cysteine and the closing phenylalanine or tryptophan. D genes are given only for firm matches. Part of the rows lack a size; the others show once, few, many or a class for expanded clones.

V	D	size	J	DNA	CDR3
TRBV6-5	-	-	TRBJ1-6	TGTGCCTCCGCAGGGAAAAATTCACCCCTCCACTTT	CASAGKNSPLHF
TRBV9	TRBD2	-	TRBJ2-3	TGTGCCAGCAGCGTAGCGGAAGCGGGGCATCTTACAGATACGCAGTATTTT	CASSVAEAGHLTDTQYF
TRBV9	-	-	TRBJ1-6	TGTGCCAGCAGTCCCCTGAGGGAGGGGACCTCACCCCTCCACTTT	CASSPLREGTSPLHF
TRBV18	-	few	TRBJ2-7	TGTGCCAGCTCACCACCGGCGCTAGCAACTCTCCAGTACTTC	CASSPPALATLQYF
TRBV10-3	-	few	TRBJ1-3	TGTGCCACGAGAGACAGTCGAAACACCATATATTTT	CATRDSRNTIYF
TRBV27	-	-	TRBJ1-2	TGTGCCAGCAGTTTTACTGACCGGAGCCTATCATATGGCTACACCTTC	CASSFTDRSLSYGYTF
TRBV18	TRBD1	-	TRBJ2-4	TGTGCCAGCTCACCAGGGACAGGGGATTTTGGCATTCAGTACTTC	CASSPGTGDFGIQYF
TRBV29-1	TRBD1	-	TRBJ1-2	TGCAGCGTTCCTCGACAGGGGGCATATGGCTACACCTTC	CSVPRQGAYGYTF
TRBV5-8	TRBD1	-	TRBJ2-5	TGTGCCAGCAGCCCAGGGACAGGGGGCTCGTCGGAGACCCAGTACTTC	CASSPGTGGSSETQYF
TRBV10-1	TRBD1	-	TRBJ2-1	TGCGCCAGCAGTCCGGGACAGGGGGCTGAGCAGTTCTTC	CASSPGQGAEQFF
TRBV5-1	TRBD1	-	TRBJ2-5	TGCGCCAGCAGCGCCGGGACAGTCCAAGAGACCCAGTACTTC	CASSAGTVQETQYF
TRBV5-1	-	-	TRBJ1-1	TGCGCCAGCAGGCAGGGAGGTTGGAACACTGAAGCTTTCTTT	CASRQGGWNTEAFF
TRBV18	TRBD2	-	TRBJ2-5	TGTGCCAGCTCACCCCGCCCGGGGAGGGTTTCTCCGGAGACCCAGTACTTC	CASSPRPGRVSPETQYF
TRBV11-2	-	-	TRBJ1-6	TGTGCCAGCAGCAAGACGCGACAGGATAATTCACCCCTCCACTTT	CASSKTRQDNSPLHF
TRBV2	TRBD2	few	TRBJ2-7	TGTGCCAGCACTGGGACTAGCGGATCCTACGAGCAGTACTTC	CASTGTSGSYEQYF
TRBV4-3	-	medium-sized	TRBJ2-1	TGCGCCAGCAGCCATTCGCGACAGTGGGACTCCTACAATGAGCAGTTCTTC	CASSHSRQWDSYNEQFF
TRBV7-8	-	-	TRBJ1-4	TGTGCCAGCAGCTTATCACAGGGTCGTGAAAAACTGTTTTTT	CASSLSQGREKLFF
TRBV18	TRBD2	-	TRBJ2-3	TGTGCCAGCTCCCACACTAGCGGGGGGACCACAGATACGCAGTATTTT	CASSHTSGGTTDTQYF
TRBV3-1/TRBV3-2	TRBD2	-	TRBJ2-3	TGTGCCAGCAGCCATCTTACGGGGACTATTAGCACAGATACGCAGTATTTT	CASSHLTGTISTDTQYF
TRBV15	-	-	TRBJ2-5	TGTGCCACCAGCAGAGATCGGGCGGGGACCAAAGAGACCCAGTACTTC	CATSRDRAGTKETQYF
TRBV2	-	-	TRBJ1-2	TGTGCCAGCAGCTTAACAATTTCAGGCGGCTACACCTTC	CASSLTISGGYTF
TRBV28	TRBD1	-	TRBJ1-5	TGTGCCAGCACCGCGACAGGGTGGAGCAATCAGCCCCAGCATTTT	CASTATGWSNQPQHF
TRBV10-3	TRBD1	-	TRBJ1-5	TGTGCCATCAGCCTTGGACAGGGGAATCAGCCCCAGCATTTT	CAISLGQGNQPQHF
TRBV6-5	-	-	TRBJ1-1	TGTGCCAGCAGTTACTCGTTCGGGAACACTGAAGCTTTCTTT	CASSYSFGNTEAFF
TRBV6-5	-	few	TRBJ1-4	TGTGCCAGCAGTTCTAAAAAGGGGTGGGGTAATGAAAAACTGTTTTTT	CASSSKKGWGNEKLFF
TRBV18	TRBD1	-	TRBJ1-1	TGTGCCAGCTCACCCAATCAGGGGGCGAACACTGAAGCTTTCTTT	CASSPNQGANTEAFF
TRBV6-4	TRBD1	-	TRBJ1-1	TGTGCCAGCAGACAGGGGCCAGGTAACACTGAAGCTTTCTTT	CASRQGPGNTEAFF
TRBV7-8	-	-	TRBJ1-1	TGTGCCAGCAGCCCTAACTGGTGGGGCAAGAACACTGAAGCTTTCTTT	CASSPNWWGKNTEAFF
TRBV6-5	TRBD1	few	TRBJ1-1	TGTGCCAGCAGTCCTGGACAGGGGGCTAAGACTGAAGCTTTCTTT	CASSPGQGAKTEAFF
TRBV11-3	-	-	TRBJ1-1	TGTGCCAGCAGCAAAGCAATTGTGGTGAACACTGAAGCTTTCTTT	CASSKAIVVNTEAFF